A selection of T cell receptor beta chains follows, all from one sample in a study of identical twins. TCRdb reprocessed the 5' RACE reads via MiXCR and lists one record per CDR3 protein. The table has approximately 630,000 distinct CDR3 sequences, roughly 6.6% seen once. The same sample was also studied in work on yellow fever vaccine responses in identical twins.

The sequenced sample consisted of PBMCs. All receptors derive from a woman under 30 in good health. The CDR3 runs from the conserved cysteine through the conserved F or W. Fields, in order: CDR3 DNA, CDR3 protein, clone size, D gene, J gene, V gene. The D gene is left open where the match is weak. Not all rows give a size; the values are once, few, many and, for expanded clones, a class.

cdr3_nt: TGTGCCAGCAGCCGGACAGCTCAAGTGGCTGTAAGCGGGGATACGCAGTATTTT; cdr3_aa: CASSRTAQVAVSGDTQYF; clone_size: many; d_call: -; j_call: TRBJ2-3; v_call: TRBV9
cdr3_nt: TGTGCCAGCAGCCAAGGAGGGGGCAATGAGCAGTTCTTC; cdr3_aa: CASSQGGGNEQFF; clone_size: many; d_call: -; j_call: TRBJ2-1; v_call: TRBV3-1
cdr3_nt: TGTGCCAGCTCAGCTAGGAAGGACGCTGAAGCTTTCTTT; cdr3_aa: CASSARKDAEAFF; clone_size: few; d_call: -; j_call: TRBJ1-1; v_call: TRBV18
cdr3_nt: TGCGCCAGCAGCCTGGGACTGGGTAGGCACGAGCAGTACTTC; cdr3_aa: CASSLGLGRHEQYF; clone_size: few; d_call: -; j_call: TRBJ2-7; v_call: TRBV4-1
cdr3_nt: TGTGCCACCAGTGATTTGGGGCAGGGGGTCGACAATGAGCAGTTCTTC; cdr3_aa: CATSDLGQGVDNEQFF; clone_size: -; d_call: TRBD1; j_call: TRBJ2-1; v_call: TRBV24-1
cdr3_nt: TGCAGCGCGAGCTCACTCTACAATGAGCAGTTCTTC; cdr3_aa: CSASSLYNEQFF; clone_size: -; d_call: -; j_call: TRBJ2-1; v_call: TRBV20-1
cdr3_nt: TGTGCCAGCAGTCTCTTACAGGGAGGGGCCGGGGAGCTGTTTTTT; cdr3_aa: CASSLLQGGAGELFF; clone_size: -; d_call: -; j_call: TRBJ2-2; v_call: TRBV6-1
cdr3_nt: TGTGCCAGCAGCTTAACTGGGACGGTGGTGGGGAATGAGCAGTTCTTC; cdr3_aa: CASSLTGTVVGNEQFF; clone_size: many; d_call: -; j_call: TRBJ2-1; v_call: TRBV7-3
cdr3_nt: TGTGCCAGCAGTCTCGACAGGACAGATACGCAGTATTTT; cdr3_aa: CASSLDRTDTQYF; clone_size: many; d_call: -; j_call: TRBJ2-3; v_call: TRBV12-3/TRBV12-4
cdr3_nt: TGTGCCAGCAGCCATCTAGTCGGCGGCAATGAGCAGTTCTTC; cdr3_aa: CASSHLVGGNEQFF; clone_size: many; d_call: -; j_call: TRBJ2-1; v_call: TRBV3-1
cdr3_nt: TGTGCCAGCAGTCCAGACCGGGACAGTTACACAGATACGCAGTATTTT; cdr3_aa: CASSPDRDSYTDTQYF; clone_size: many; d_call: TRBD1; j_call: TRBJ2-3; v_call: TRBV14
cdr3_nt: TGTGCCAGCACCCGAGCCTCAACCTACGAGCAGTACTTC; cdr3_aa: CASTRASTYEQYF; clone_size: many; d_call: -; j_call: TRBJ2-7; v_call: TRBV12-3/TRBV12-4
cdr3_nt: TGTGCCAGCAGTGGACAGGTTAACAACTATGGCTACACCTTC; cdr3_aa: CASSGQVNNYGYTF; clone_size: few; d_call: -; j_call: TRBJ1-2; v_call: TRBV6-1
cdr3_nt: TGTGCCAGCAGCCGAATAATGGCAGGAGAAGGAAACACCATATATTTT; cdr3_aa: CASSRIMAGEGNTIYF; clone_size: many; d_call: -; j_call: TRBJ1-3; v_call: TRBV16
cdr3_nt: TGTGCCAGCAGCCTCACTGAGTCCGGGGAGCTGTTTTTT; cdr3_aa: CASSLTESGELFF; clone_size: few; d_call: -; j_call: TRBJ2-2; v_call: TRBV12-3/TRBV12-4
cdr3_nt: TGTGCCAGCAGCTTAGGACCTCCCGGTAGCTCCTACAATGAGCAGTTCTTC; cdr3_aa: CASSLGPPGSSYNEQFF; clone_size: -; d_call: -; j_call: TRBJ2-1; v_call: TRBV7-2
cdr3_nt: TGCGCCAGCAGCTGGGCAGGAGCGGGGGGGCCTGGTGAGCAGTTCTTC; cdr3_aa: CASSWAGAGGPGEQFF; clone_size: -; d_call: TRBD2; j_call: TRBJ2-1; v_call: TRBV5-1
cdr3_nt: TGTGCCAGCAGCCAACTTATCCGATGGCGGTTCAATGAGCAGTTCTTC; cdr3_aa: CASSQLIRWRFNEQFF; clone_size: many; d_call: -; j_call: TRBJ2-1; v_call: TRBV11-3
cdr3_nt: TGTGCCAGCAGTTTATCCGGGACCGAGCCTCGGGAGCAGTACTTC; cdr3_aa: CASSLSGTEPREQYF; clone_size: few; d_call: -; j_call: TRBJ2-7; v_call: TRBV28
cdr3_nt: TGTGCCAGCAGTGGGGCTTACCAAGAGACCCAGTACTTC; cdr3_aa: CASSGAYQETQYF; clone_size: many; d_call: -; j_call: TRBJ2-5; v_call: TRBV28
cdr3_nt: TGTGCCAGCAGTTGGGGAGCCAAAAACATTCAGTACTTC; cdr3_aa: CASSWGAKNIQYF; clone_size: -; d_call: -; j_call: TRBJ2-4; v_call: TRBV12-3/TRBV12-4
cdr3_nt: TGCGCCAGCAGGCCGGTACAAGTACGGGGTGAGCAGTTCTTC; cdr3_aa: CASRPVQVRGEQFF; clone_size: many; d_call: -; j_call: TRBJ2-1; v_call: TRBV5-1
cdr3_nt: TGTGCCAGCAGCTCCAGTGCGGTTGGGGGGGGGTACTTC; cdr3_aa: CASSSSAVGGGYF; clone_size: -; d_call: TRBD2; j_call: TRBJ2-7; v_call: TRBV5-5
cdr3_nt: TGTGCCAGCAGCTTTGTGACTAGCGCCGGCGGGGAGCTGTTTTTT; cdr3_aa: CASSFVTSAGGELFF; clone_size: many; d_call: TRBD2; j_call: TRBJ2-2; v_call: TRBV11-3
cdr3_nt: TGCGCCGGCAGCTTGGGTGCTACATCCCTCCTCACAGATACGCAGTATTTT; cdr3_aa: CAGSLGATSLLTDTQYF; clone_size: -; d_call: -; j_call: TRBJ2-3; v_call: TRBV5-1
cdr3_nt: TGTGCCAGCAGTTTAGGAGAAGGGGTCGGGGAGCTGTTTTTT; cdr3_aa: CASSLGEGVGELFF; clone_size: many; d_call: -; j_call: TRBJ2-2; v_call: TRBV12-3/TRBV12-4
cdr3_nt: TGCAGTGCTAACCGACAGGGGCTTTTCACAGATACGCAGTATTTT; cdr3_aa: CSANRQGLFTDTQYF; clone_size: many; d_call: TRBD1; j_call: TRBJ2-3; v_call: TRBV20-1
cdr3_nt: TGCAGTGCTCACCCACCCCGGGGGGGTTTGCTTATGTCTGAAGCTTTCTTT; cdr3_aa: CSAHPPRGGLLMSEAFF; clone_size: few; d_call: -; j_call: TRBJ1-1; v_call: TRBV20-1
cdr3_nt: TGCAGCGCCCGGGGGGGTAGGGCAGAGACCCAGTACTTC; cdr3_aa: CSARGGRAETQYF; clone_size: few; d_call: TRBD2; j_call: TRBJ2-5; v_call: TRBV20-1
cdr3_nt: TGTGCCAGCAGCGCACTCCAGGGAGGGGCGAACACTGAAGCTTTCTTT; cdr3_aa: CASSALQGGANTEAFF; clone_size: few; d_call: -; j_call: TRBJ1-1; v_call: TRBV11-2
cdr3_nt: TGTGCCAGCAGTTATCCGGGGCCTCCGCGATACAATGAGCAGTTCTTC; cdr3_aa: CASSYPGPPRYNEQFF; clone_size: many; d_call: -; j_call: TRBJ2-1; v_call: TRBV28
cdr3_nt: TGTGCCAGCAGCCAAGATGGCGGGGGAAGGACAGATACGCAGTATTTT; cdr3_aa: CASSQDGGGRTDTQYF; clone_size: -; d_call: TRBD2; j_call: TRBJ2-3; v_call: TRBV3-1
cdr3_nt: TGTGCCAGCAGCTTAGCGAGGGAGGGAACTAGCAATGAGCAGTTCTTC; cdr3_aa: CASSLAREGTSNEQFF; clone_size: many; d_call: TRBD2; j_call: TRBJ2-1; v_call: TRBV7-9
cdr3_nt: TGTGCCAGCAGTGGGGGGGTCCCTGAAGCTTTCTTT; cdr3_aa: CASSGGVPEAFF; clone_size: -; d_call: -; j_call: TRBJ1-1; v_call: TRBV28
cdr3_nt: TGTGCCAGCCCGGACAGGGGGGGTGTATGGACTGAAGCTTTCTTT; cdr3_aa: CASPDRGGVWTEAFF; clone_size: few; d_call: TRBD1; j_call: TRBJ1-1; v_call: TRBV28
cdr3_nt: TGCGCCAGCAGCCAAGTTCTTGGTCTCTCCTACGAGCAGTACTTC; cdr3_aa: CASSQVLGLSYEQYF; clone_size: few; d_call: -; j_call: TRBJ2-7; v_call: TRBV4-1
cdr3_nt: TGCGCCAGCAGCTTGGAAGGGACACATCACCCTGAAGCTTTCTTT; cdr3_aa: CASSLEGTHHPEAFF; clone_size: few; d_call: -; j_call: TRBJ1-1; v_call: TRBV5-1
cdr3_nt: TGTGCCAGCAGCAGCTTCTCCTACACCGGGGAGCTGTTTTTT; cdr3_aa: CASSSFSYTGELFF; clone_size: -; d_call: -; j_call: TRBJ2-2; v_call: TRBV7-9
cdr3_nt: TGCGCCAGCAGCCAAGAGGGGACTCGGATCTCCTACAATGAGCAGTTCTTC; cdr3_aa: CASSQEGTRISYNEQFF; clone_size: many; d_call: -; j_call: TRBJ2-1; v_call: TRBV4-1
cdr3_nt: TGTGCCATCAGAGAGGGGGAGACCTACGAGCAGTACTTC; cdr3_aa: CAIREGETYEQYF; clone_size: many; d_call: -; j_call: TRBJ2-7; v_call: TRBV10-3
cdr3_nt: TGTGCCAGTAGTATGGGCCTCGTAGAGACCCAGTACTTC; cdr3_aa: CASSMGLVETQYF; clone_size: -; d_call: -; j_call: TRBJ2-5; v_call: TRBV19
cdr3_nt: TGTGCCAGCAACAACATGGGGGGATGGGCTTTCTTT; cdr3_aa: CASNNMGGWAFF; clone_size: many; d_call: -; j_call: TRBJ1-1; v_call: TRBV7-8
cdr3_nt: TGTGCCAGCAGCTTTCCCCAAGGCACCACCGGGACTCTCACCGGGGAGCTGTTTTTT; cdr3_aa: CASSFPQGTTGTLTGELFF; clone_size: -; d_call: -; j_call: TRBJ2-2; v_call: TRBV11-1
cdr3_nt: TGTGCCAGCAGCCTGGGAGCGCACTGGAACACTGAAGCTTTCTTT; cdr3_aa: CASSLGAHWNTEAFF; clone_size: -; d_call: -; j_call: TRBJ1-1; v_call: TRBV7-2
cdr3_nt: TGTGCCAGCAGTGTGCTCGGTGGGACCCAGTACTTC; cdr3_aa: CASSVLGGTQYF; clone_size: many; d_call: -; j_call: TRBJ2-5; v_call: TRBV25-1
cdr3_nt: TGCAGCGTTGATGAGCGGGGACGGCGGACCGATGAGCAGTTCTTC; cdr3_aa: CSVDERGRRTDEQFF; clone_size: -; d_call: TRBD2; j_call: TRBJ2-1; v_call: TRBV29-1
cdr3_nt: TGTGCCACCAGTGACTCTAGCGGTAGCTCCTACAATGAGCAGTTCTTC; cdr3_aa: CATSDSSGSSYNEQFF; clone_size: -; d_call: TRBD2; j_call: TRBJ2-1; v_call: TRBV24-1
cdr3_nt: TGTGCCAGCAGCCATCCGGCGGGGGACTTTAATGAGCAGTTCTTC; cdr3_aa: CASSHPAGDFNEQFF; clone_size: -; d_call: TRBD2; j_call: TRBJ2-1; v_call: TRBV4-2
cdr3_nt: TGTGCCAGCAGTTACTCGGGCCAGGGGACGGGCACCGGGGAGCTGTTTTTT; cdr3_aa: CASSYSGQGTGTGELFF; clone_size: -; d_call: -; j_call: TRBJ2-2; v_call: TRBV6-5
cdr3_nt: TGTGCCAGCAACCTCAGGGATGAGCAGTTCTTC; cdr3_aa: CASNLRDEQFF; clone_size: many; d_call: -; j_call: TRBJ2-1; v_call: TRBV12-3/TRBV12-4
cdr3_nt: TGCGCCAGCAGTGAGTCGGGTCGAGTCGGGAGAGGTACCGGGGAGCTGTTTTTT; cdr3_aa: CASSESGRVGRGTGELFF; clone_size: few; d_call: -; j_call: TRBJ2-2; v_call: TRBV10-1
cdr3_nt: TGTGCCAGCAGGAAAATCGGGACAGGACCGAACACCGGGGAGCTGTTTTTT; cdr3_aa: CASRKIGTGPNTGELFF; clone_size: -; d_call: TRBD1; j_call: TRBJ2-2; v_call: TRBV12-3/TRBV12-4
cdr3_nt: TGCGCCAGCAGCTTGGGGCCAGCGGGGTCGAACAATGAGCAGTTCTTC; cdr3_aa: CASSLGPAGSNNEQFF; clone_size: many; d_call: TRBD2; j_call: TRBJ2-1; v_call: TRBV5-1
cdr3_nt: TGTGCCAGCAGTTTTTACGGGGGAGCCTCCTACAATGAGCAGTTCTTC; cdr3_aa: CASSFYGGASYNEQFF; clone_size: few; d_call: -; j_call: TRBJ2-1; v_call: TRBV12-3/TRBV12-4
cdr3_nt: TGTGCCAGCAGCCAAGATTATAGTCATAATGAAAAACTGTTTTTT; cdr3_aa: CASSQDYSHNEKLFF; clone_size: few; d_call: -; j_call: TRBJ1-4; v_call: TRBV4-2